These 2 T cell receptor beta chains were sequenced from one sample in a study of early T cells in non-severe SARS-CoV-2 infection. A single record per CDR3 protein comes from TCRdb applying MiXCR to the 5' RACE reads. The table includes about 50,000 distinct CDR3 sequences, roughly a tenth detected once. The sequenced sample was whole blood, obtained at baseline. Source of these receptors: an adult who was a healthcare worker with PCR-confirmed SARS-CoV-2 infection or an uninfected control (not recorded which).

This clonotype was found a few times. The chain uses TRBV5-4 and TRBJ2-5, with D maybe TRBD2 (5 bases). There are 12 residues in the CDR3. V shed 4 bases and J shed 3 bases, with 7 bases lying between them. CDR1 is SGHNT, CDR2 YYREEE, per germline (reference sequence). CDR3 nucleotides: TGTGCCAGCAGCCGGGGAGAAGAGACCCAGTACTTC. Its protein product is CASSRGEETQYF.

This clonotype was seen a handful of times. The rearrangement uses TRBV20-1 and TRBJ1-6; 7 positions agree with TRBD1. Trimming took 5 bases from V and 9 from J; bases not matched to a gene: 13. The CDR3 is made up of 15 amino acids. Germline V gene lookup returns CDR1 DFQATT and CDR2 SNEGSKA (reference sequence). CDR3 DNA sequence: TGCAGTGCTGCTTGGACAGGCAACGGGGGTTCACCCCTCCACTTT. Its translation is CSAAWTGNGGSPLHF.